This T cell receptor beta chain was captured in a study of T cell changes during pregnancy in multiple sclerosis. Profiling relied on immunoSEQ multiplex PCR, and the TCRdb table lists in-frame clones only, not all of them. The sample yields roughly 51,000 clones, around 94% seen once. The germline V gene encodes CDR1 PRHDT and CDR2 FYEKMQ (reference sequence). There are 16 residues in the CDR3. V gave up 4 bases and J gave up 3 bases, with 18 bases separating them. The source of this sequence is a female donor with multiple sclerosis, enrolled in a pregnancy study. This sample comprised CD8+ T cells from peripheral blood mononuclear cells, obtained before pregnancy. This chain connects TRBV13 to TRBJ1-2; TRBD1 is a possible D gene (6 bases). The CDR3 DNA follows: TGTGCCAGCAGCTCAACTCCTCAGGGGCAGGACTATGGCTACACCTTC. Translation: CASSSTPQGQDYGYTF.